This record concerns one T cell receptor (beta chain) sequence. This entry comes from a study of Ad26.COV2.S vaccination and SARS-CoV-2 variants. As for the study in general: Enrollment placed the donor in the COV1001 Ad26.COV2.S trial arm.

Germline-derived CDR1 and CDR2 are SEHNR and FQNEAQ (reference sequence). The CDR3 loop spans 16 amino acids. The J segment lost 5 bases and the V segment lost 2 bases, leaving 8 bases of the junction unmatched. The treatment was: some 19 received Ad26.COV2.S at low or high dose, single or two shots; several received placebo; per-sample allocation not given. The study sampled participants on day 63 after the first vaccine or placebo injection. Expression of Wuhan-strain SARS-CoV-2 spike came from the Ad26 vector that formed the vaccine. TCRdb's table, derived via immunoSEQ multiplex PCR, lists solely in-frame clones and lacks some. The data hold around 300,000 clones, with about 87% observed a single time.

This chain uses TRBV7-9 with TRBJ2-1; 8 bases agree with TRBD1. This clonotype was obtained from a person aged 18 to 65 who received the Ad26.COV2.S COVID-19 vaccine or a placebo. The sample consisted of peripheral blood, taken in a trial of Ad26.COV2.S vaccine versus placebo. CDR3 in amino acids: CASSLPMDRVNNEQFF. The CDR3, as DNA: TGTGCCAGCAGCTTACCCATGGACAGGGTCAACAATGAGCAGTTCTTC.